This T cell receptor (beta chain) was profiled in a study of blood T cell repertoires in COVID-19 (dated by TCRdb to 2018 to 2020). As for the study more broadly: The collaborator samples originated in the United States, Italy and Spain and spanned the acute and convalescent phases of COVID-19. The material from the prospective study consisted of cDNA or gDNA derived from T cells, B-cell-depleted T cells, or PBMCs. The dataset comprised deeply sampled blood TCRbeta repertoires from subjects exposed to, actively infected with, or recovered from COVID-19. The repertoires were released in a freely available public database meant as a resource for research on the immune response to SARS-CoV-2. Samples came from the ongoing ImmuneRACE study (first 160 participants) plus 1,254 subjects from 6 global collaborators. The sample metadata nearly always contained a de-identified subject ID, COVID-19 status, age in years and sex. Where HLA class I and class II types were available, the types were taken from metadata supplied by the sample provider, not from assay-based typing.

The collaborating institutions used their own protocols to collect whole blood in K2EDTA tubes. For TCRbeta analysis, collaborators shipped samples as frozen whole blood, isolated PBMCs, or DNA extracted from either of those sample types. This clone was detected a few times. Its antigen is currently not known. Within one base of it there is no much larger clone, and no base qualities were kept. Points the paper makes about the study in general: The quantity of clinical and demographic metadata differed by source and by participant and was supplied without curation.

From the cysteine up to the phenylalanine, the CDR3 has a length of 15 residues. Only the CDR3 part of the read is kept: 45 bases, read in frame from the first base. Clipping removes 10 bases from V and 1 base from J, with 11 as the unmatched junction base count. The germline V gene specifies MDHEN as CDR1 and SYDVKM as CDR2. TCRbeta CDR3 regions were amplified from genomic DNA by means of the immunoSEQ Assay, a bias-controlled multiplex PCR. Processing in the source paper ran as follows. The number of nucleated cells in each sample was estimated from the amplification of reference gene primers within the assay. Sequence reads were collapsed and filtered to measure the absolute abundance of every unique TCRbeta CDR3 rearrangement. For each sample, productive Simpson clonality was calculated as the square root of Simpson's diversity index over productive rearrangements. TCRdb obtained this table from immuneACCESS and retained in-frame rearrangements with V and J assigned. These tables miss some clones; where compared with another copy, unresolved V genes account for less than half of the shortfall, and the remainder is unexplained. V and J calls and clone size come straight from that table; D and trimming were deduced from the DNA. In all, the sample holds under 60,000 clones, and about four fifths of those were seen once. The ten top clones hold about 25% of the sample.

The sample comprised peripheral blood. This clonotype originated in a human donor in a cohort sampled during active COVID-19. This chain is built from TRBV28 and TRBJ2-7; 9 central bases correspond to TRBD1. CDR3 sequence: CATTLSGTGSYEQYF. The nucleotide sequence reads TGTGCCACCACCCTCTCGGGGACAGGGTCCTACGAGCAGTACTTC.